This T cell receptor (beta chain) was retrieved from a study of cytomegalovirus exposure and HLA in healthy donors. Primers included in the PCR were 60 Vbeta and 13 Jbeta primers. TCRdb keeps only in-frame clones here, not all; method: immunoSEQ multiplex PCR. This table holds around 92,000 clones, about 83% found once. The CDR3 totals 17 residues. Germline CDR1 and CDR2: ENHRY and SYGVKD. Deletions cut 2 bases from V and 3 bases from J, with 17 bases between. Whole-study results and caveats: Later work associated fewer than 20,000 TCR beta sequences with HLA alleles at 0.05 false discovery rate.

With respect to this clone: Its antigen is currently unknown.

In nominal health when sampled, donors likely had unrecorded immune exposures nonetheless. This chain links TRBV10-3 with TRBJ2-4; no firm D call. The sample was PBMCs. The TCR sequence derives from a female donor in good health and CMV-seropositive. Written as DNA, the CDR3 is TGTGCCATCAGTGAGCCAGACGGGTCAGTGGTCAAAAACATTCAGTACTTC. It encodes CAISEPDGSVVKNIQYF.